Given below is one T cell receptor (beta chain) in context. What it binds is unknown. The CDR3 is 14 amino acids. Germline V CDR1 and CDR2: SQVTM, ANQGSEA. V was pared by 7 bases and J by 10 bases, with 23 bases between. The data belong to a study of beta chain features in type 1 diabetes. The study's findings and limits: There was a possibility that cDNA sequencing over-represented cells with high TCR expression.

cDNA synthesis used the whole RNA isolate, giving expressed TCRB sequences. Sequencing used immunoSEQ multiplex PCR; TCRdb keeps in-frame clones, though not all of them. The repertoire has about 320,000 clones, around 15% of them found once; the top ten carry around 7%. This receptor was taken from a man aged 30 to 39 in good health. The rearrangement uses TRBV29-1 and TRBJ2-1; D possibly matches TRBD1 or TRBD2 (5 bases each). The sample was central memory CD4+ T cells from blood. DNA of the CDR3: TGCAGCGGGATTGGGGGTCTCGGGTCTCAAGAGCAGTTCTTC. Its protein product is CSGIGGLGSQEQFF.